What follows are 6 T cell receptor beta chains derived from one specimen sequenced in a study of CD8+CD57+ T cells in acquired aplastic anemia. In patients chosen for sequencing, flow cytometry had shown CD8+CD57+ cell expansion. Genomic DNA acted as the template from which TCR beta VDJ combination and CDR3 sequence profiling were carried out. TCRdb reprocessed the reads via MiXCR and lists one record per CDR3 protein. The sample has roughly 290,000 distinct CDR3 sequences, around three fifths seen once. Sequenced material: sorted CD4+, CD8+, or CD8+CD57+ T cells (not recorded which) from PBMCs. The receptors here all came from a human donor with aplastic anemia.

J is TRBJ1-3 and V is TRBV19; D gene unclear. CDR3 length equals 14 residues. Germline assignment: CDR1 LNHDA and CDR2 SQIVND (reference sequence). Trimming cost V 9 bases and J 0 bases, with 12 bases left between them. CDR3 region: CASLHPSSGNTIYF. CDR3 bases: TGTGCCAGCTTACACCCGTCCTCTGGAAACACCATATATTTT.

The chain joins TRBV9 to TRBJ1-1, with D tentatively TRBD1 (6 bases). Per the germline V gene, CDR1 is SGDLS and CDR2 is YYNGEE. The CDR3 consists of 15 residues. With 0 bases removed from V and 4 bases from J, the gap between germline ends came to 13 bases. CDR3 loop: CASSVDRARGTEAFF. CDR3 nucleotides: TGTGCCAGCAGCGTAGACAGGGCGAGGGGCACTGAAGCTTTCTTT.

V and J are TRBV2 and TRBJ2-2; 11 bases map to TRBD2. From germline, CDR1 is SNHLY and CDR2 FYNNEI. The CDR3 has 15 residues. The trim removed 6 bases at V and 3 bases at J, leaving 3 bases unmatched. The CDR3 loop reads CASSGTSGYTGELFF. CDR3 DNA: TGTGCCAGCAGCGGGACTAGCGGTTACACCGGGGAGCTGTTTTTT.

The chain carries TRBV29-1 and TRBJ1-2, with D unresolved. V gave up 7 bases and J gave up 7 bases, with 25 bases separating them. Germline CDR1 reads SQVTM; CDR2 reads ANQGSEA. The length of the CDR3 is 15 residues. In nucleotides, the CDR3 is TGCAGCGCCGTTGGGAACCGTGATGCTCGGGCTGGCTACACCTTC. It translates to CSAVGNRDARAGYTF.

The rearrangement uses TRBV20-1 and TRBJ2-7; D not resolved. V was clipped by 2 bases and J by 7 bases, with 6 bases between them. CDR3 length: 10 residues. In germline, CDR1 is DFQATT, CDR2 SNEGSKA (reference sequence). Here the CDR3 reads CSARQEEQYF. The CDR3 region has the DNA TGCAGTGCTAGACAGGAGGAGCAGTACTTC.

This chain joins TRBV2 and TRBJ2-3; the D is unclear. Germline V gives CDR1 SNHLY, CDR2 FYNNEI. CDR3 length equals 11 residues. Trimming took off 10 bases at V and 6 bases at J, with 11 bases between the two ends. In nucleotides, the CDR3 is TGTGCCACGCTACTTCGGGATACGCAGTATTTT. This sequence encodes CATLLRDTQYF.